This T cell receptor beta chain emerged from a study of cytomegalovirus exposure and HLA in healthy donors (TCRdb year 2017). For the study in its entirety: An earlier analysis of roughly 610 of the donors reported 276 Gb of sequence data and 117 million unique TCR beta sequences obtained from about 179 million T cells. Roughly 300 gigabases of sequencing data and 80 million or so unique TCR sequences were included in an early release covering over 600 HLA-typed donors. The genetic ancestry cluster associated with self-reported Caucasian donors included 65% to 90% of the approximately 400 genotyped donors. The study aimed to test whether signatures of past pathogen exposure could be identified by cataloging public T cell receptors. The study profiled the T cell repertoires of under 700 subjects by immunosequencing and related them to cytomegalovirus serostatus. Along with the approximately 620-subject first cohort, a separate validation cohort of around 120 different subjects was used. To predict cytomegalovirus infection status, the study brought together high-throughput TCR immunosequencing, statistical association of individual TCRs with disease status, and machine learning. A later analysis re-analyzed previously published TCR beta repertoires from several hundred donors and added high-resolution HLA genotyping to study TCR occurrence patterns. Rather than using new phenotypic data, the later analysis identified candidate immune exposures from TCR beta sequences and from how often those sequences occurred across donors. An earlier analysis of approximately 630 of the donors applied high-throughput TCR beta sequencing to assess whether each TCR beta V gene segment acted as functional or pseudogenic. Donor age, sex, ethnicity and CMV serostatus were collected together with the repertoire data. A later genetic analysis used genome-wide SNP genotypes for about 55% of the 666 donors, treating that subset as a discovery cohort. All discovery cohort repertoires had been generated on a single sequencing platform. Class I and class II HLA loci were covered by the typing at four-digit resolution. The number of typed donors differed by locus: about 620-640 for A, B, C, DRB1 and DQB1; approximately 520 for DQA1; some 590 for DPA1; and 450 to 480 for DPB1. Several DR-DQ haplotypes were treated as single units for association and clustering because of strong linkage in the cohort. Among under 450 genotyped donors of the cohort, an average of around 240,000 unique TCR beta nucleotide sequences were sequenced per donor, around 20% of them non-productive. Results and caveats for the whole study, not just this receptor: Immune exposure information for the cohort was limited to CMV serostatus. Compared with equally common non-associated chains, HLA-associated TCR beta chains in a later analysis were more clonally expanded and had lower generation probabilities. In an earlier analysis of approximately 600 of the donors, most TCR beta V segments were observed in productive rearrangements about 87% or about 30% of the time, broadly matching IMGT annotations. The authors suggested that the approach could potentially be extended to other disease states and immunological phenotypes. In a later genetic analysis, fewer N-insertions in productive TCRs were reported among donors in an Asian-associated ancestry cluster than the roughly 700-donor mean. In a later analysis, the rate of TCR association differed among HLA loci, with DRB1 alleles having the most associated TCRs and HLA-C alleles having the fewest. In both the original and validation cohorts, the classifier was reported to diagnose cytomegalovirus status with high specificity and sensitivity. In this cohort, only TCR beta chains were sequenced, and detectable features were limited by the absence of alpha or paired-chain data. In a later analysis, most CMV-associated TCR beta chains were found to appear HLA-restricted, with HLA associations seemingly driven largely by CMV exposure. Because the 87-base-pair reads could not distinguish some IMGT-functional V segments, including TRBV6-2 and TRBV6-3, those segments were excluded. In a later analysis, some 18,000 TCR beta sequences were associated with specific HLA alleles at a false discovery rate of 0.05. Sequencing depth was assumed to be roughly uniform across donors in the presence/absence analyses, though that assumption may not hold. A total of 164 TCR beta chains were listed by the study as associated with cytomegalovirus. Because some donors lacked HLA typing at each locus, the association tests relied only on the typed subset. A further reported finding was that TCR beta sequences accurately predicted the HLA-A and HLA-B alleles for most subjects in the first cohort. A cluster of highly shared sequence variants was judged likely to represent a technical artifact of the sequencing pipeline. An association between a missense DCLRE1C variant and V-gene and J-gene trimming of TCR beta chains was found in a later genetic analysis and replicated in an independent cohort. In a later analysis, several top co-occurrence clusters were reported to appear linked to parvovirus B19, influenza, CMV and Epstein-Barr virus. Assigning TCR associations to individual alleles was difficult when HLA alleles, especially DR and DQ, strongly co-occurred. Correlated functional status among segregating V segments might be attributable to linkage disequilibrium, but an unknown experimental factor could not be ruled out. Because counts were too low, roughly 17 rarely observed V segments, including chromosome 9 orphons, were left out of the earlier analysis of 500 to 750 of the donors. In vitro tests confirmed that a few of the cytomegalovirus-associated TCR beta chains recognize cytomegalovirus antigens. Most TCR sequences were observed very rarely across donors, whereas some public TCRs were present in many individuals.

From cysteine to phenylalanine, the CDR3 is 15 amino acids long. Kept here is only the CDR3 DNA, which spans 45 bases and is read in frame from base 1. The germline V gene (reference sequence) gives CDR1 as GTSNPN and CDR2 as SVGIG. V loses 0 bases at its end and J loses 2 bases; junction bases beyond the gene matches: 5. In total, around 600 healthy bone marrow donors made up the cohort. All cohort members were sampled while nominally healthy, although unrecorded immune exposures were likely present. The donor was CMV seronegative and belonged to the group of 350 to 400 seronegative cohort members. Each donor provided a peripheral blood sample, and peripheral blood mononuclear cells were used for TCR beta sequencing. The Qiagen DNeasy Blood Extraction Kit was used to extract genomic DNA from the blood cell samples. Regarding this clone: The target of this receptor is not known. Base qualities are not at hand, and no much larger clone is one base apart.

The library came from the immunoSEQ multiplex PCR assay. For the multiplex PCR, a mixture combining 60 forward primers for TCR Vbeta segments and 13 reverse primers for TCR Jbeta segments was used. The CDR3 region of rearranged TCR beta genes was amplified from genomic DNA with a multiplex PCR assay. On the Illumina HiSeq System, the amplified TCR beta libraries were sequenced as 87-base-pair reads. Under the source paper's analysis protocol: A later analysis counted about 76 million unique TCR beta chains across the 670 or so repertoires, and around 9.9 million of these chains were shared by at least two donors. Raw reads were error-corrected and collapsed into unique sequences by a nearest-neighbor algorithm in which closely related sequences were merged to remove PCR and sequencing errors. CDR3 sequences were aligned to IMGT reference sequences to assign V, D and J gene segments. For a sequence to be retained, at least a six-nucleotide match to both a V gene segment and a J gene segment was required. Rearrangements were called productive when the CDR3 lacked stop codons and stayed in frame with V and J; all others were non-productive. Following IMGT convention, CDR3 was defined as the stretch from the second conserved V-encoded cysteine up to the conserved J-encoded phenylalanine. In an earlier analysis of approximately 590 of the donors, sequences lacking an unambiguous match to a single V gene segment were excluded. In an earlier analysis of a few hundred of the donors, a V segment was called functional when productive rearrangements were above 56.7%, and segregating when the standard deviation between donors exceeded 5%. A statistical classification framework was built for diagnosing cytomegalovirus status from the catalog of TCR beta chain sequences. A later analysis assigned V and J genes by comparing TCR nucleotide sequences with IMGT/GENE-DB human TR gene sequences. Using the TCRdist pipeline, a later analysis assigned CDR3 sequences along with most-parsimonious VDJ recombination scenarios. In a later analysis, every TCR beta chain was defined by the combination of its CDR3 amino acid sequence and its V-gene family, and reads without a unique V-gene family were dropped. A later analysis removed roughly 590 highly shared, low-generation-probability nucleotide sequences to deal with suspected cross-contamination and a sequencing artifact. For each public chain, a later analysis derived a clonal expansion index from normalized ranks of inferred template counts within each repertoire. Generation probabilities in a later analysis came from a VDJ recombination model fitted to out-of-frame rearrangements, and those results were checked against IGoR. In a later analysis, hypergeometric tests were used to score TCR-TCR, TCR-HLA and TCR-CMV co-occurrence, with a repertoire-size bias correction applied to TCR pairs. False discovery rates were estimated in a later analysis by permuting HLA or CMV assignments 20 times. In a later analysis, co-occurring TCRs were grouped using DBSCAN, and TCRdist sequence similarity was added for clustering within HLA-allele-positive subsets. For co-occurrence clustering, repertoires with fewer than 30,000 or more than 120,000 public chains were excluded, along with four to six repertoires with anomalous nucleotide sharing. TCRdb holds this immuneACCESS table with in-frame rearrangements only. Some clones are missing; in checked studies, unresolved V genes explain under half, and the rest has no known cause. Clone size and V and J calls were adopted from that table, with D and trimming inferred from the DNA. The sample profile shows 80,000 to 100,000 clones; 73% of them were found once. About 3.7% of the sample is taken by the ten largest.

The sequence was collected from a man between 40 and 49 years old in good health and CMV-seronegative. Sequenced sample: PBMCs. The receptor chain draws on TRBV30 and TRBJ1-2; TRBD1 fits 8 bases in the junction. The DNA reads TGTGCCTGGAGTGTAGACAGGGGTTTCAACTATGGCTACACCTTC. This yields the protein CAWSVDRGFNYGYTF.